Below are 16 T cell receptor beta chains sequenced from a single sample in a study of shared clonotypes between healthy human individuals. Method: immunoSEQ multiplex PCR; TCRdb's copy keeps in-frame clones and lacks some. In the table there are some 1,100,000 clones, 75% to 80% of which are singletons. The sample consisted of memory CD4+ T cells from PBMCs. The subset was: CD45RA-negative fraction. The receptors derive from a man in his late teens or twenties in good health. Some clones in this sample may be carry-over from other donors' samples.

V is TRBV10-2 and J is TRBJ2-1, with D uncertain. The germline V gene encodes CDR1 WSHSY and CDR2 SAAADI. The V and J ends lost 2 bases and 8 bases respectively, with 7 bases between them. The CDR3 is made up of 12 amino acids. CDR3 loop: CASSERVHEQFF. The CDR3 coding sequence is TGCGCCAGCAGTGAGCGGGTACATGAGCAGTTCTTC.

The chain links TRBV19 to TRBJ2-2; maybe TRBD2 (6 bases). The CDR3 covers 21 residues. Trimming took off 6 bases at V and 1 base at J, with 30 bases between the two ends. The germline gives CDR1 LNHDA, CDR2 SQIVND (reference sequence). Written as DNA, the CDR3 is TGTGCCAGTAGCCCCCAGGGTCGGGGGAAACTCGGGACTGGGAACACCGGGGAGCTGTTTTTT. Amino acid sequence: CASSPQGRGKLGTGNTGELFF.

This clone has only a few counts. J is TRBJ2-7 and V is TRBV7-3; 7 nucleotides line up with TRBD1. This CDR3 comprises 13 residues. V lost 5 bases, J lost 6 bases, and 7 bases stayed unmatched. The germline V gene encodes CDR1 SGHTA and CDR2 FQGTGA. The CDR3 loop is CASSRDSLGEQYF. The CDR3 DNA follows: TGTGCCAGCAGCAGGGACAGTCTTGGCGAGCAGTACTTC. Together with reference TRBV7-3 and TRBJ2-7, the CDR3 gives the full variable domain: GAGVSQTPSNKVTEKGKYVELRCDPISGHTALYWYRQSLGQGPEFLIYFQGTGAADDSGLPNDRFFAVRPEGSVSTLKIQRTERGDSAVYLCASSRDSLGEQYFGPGTRLTVT.

This clone was observed a single time. The V gene is TRBV9, the J gene TRBJ2-6, with D perhaps given as TRBD1 or TRBD2 (6 bases each). The V gene lost 4 bases and the J gene lost 1 base, with 15 bases spanning the gap. The CDR3 has 17 amino acids. From germline, CDR1 is SGDLS and CDR2 YYNGEE. CDR3 protein: CASSRGLGESGANVLTF. CDR3 nucleotide sequence: TGTGCCAGCAGCCGGGGGCTTGGGGAGTCTGGGGCCAACGTCCTGACTTTC.

The CDR3 reads CASSPASGGHYGYTF. The CDR3, as DNA: TGTGCCAGCAGTCCGGCATCGGGCGGTCACTATGGCTACACCTTC. This chain joins TRBV28 and TRBJ1-2, with D uncertain. This CDR3 is 15 amino acids long. The germline V gene has CDR1 MDHEN and CDR2 SYDVKM. The ends were cut back, 5 bases at V and 3 bases at J, with 16 bases in the middle.

CDR3 DNA sequence: TGTGCCACCTCACCGGGTCTAAGCACAGATACGCAGTATTTT. Protein product: CATSPGLSTDTQYF. This rearrangement joins TRBV6-4 to TRBJ2-3; D is undetermined. V was pared by 10 bases and J by 0 bases, with 14 bases between. From germline, CDR1 is MRHNA and CDR2 SNTAGT. The CDR3 is 14 amino acids.

The chain has TRBV15 and TRBJ1-2; D gene uncertain. This CDR3 comprises 14 residues. Germline V gene data show CDR1 as LNHNV and CDR2 as YYDKDF (reference sequence). V gave up 1 base and J gave up 5 bases, with 11 bases separating them. The CDR3: CATSRGRPGYGYTF. DNA for the CDR3: TGTGCCACCAGCAGAGGCCGGCCGGGTTATGGCTACACCTTC.

This rearrangement joins TRBV5-1 to TRBJ2-7, with D unresolved. The CDR3 is 13 residues long. CDR1 and CDR2 from the germline V gene are SGHRS and YFSETQ. The V gene lost 5 bases and the J gene lost 6 bases, with 15 bases spanning the gap. Written as DNA, the CDR3 is TGCGCCAGCAGTCGATCAACAAAGGGCGAGCAGTACTTC. This gives the protein CASSRSTKGEQYF.

The chain employs TRBV10-3 and TRBJ2-1; 10 bases fit TRBD2. This CDR3 is built from 15 residues. The trim removed 6 bases at V and 2 bases at J, leaving 4 bases unmatched. In germline, CDR1 is ENHRY, CDR2 SYGVKD. CDR3 sequence: CAIRSLAGPYNEQFF. Here the CDR3 DNA reads TGTGCCATCAGATCACTAGCGGGGCCCTACAATGAGCAGTTCTTC.

This clone was observed many times. This rearrangement joins TRBV7-9 to TRBJ1-4; no reliable D call. The CDR3 extends over 15 amino acids. CDR1 is SEHNR and CDR2 is FQNEAQ in the germline V gene (reference sequence). Trimming removed 1 base at V and 0 bases at J, with 6 bases between. The DNA of the CDR3 is TGTGCCAGCAGCTTAGATACAGCAACTAATGAAAAACTGTTTTTT. This encodes CASSLDTATNEKLFF.

CDR3 amino acids: CASSKDAGRRFYTF. In DNA form, the CDR3 reads TGTGCCAGCAGTAAAGACGCGGGACGGAGGTTCTACACCTTC. The chain has TRBV28 and TRBJ1-2; a weak D match, TRBD1 (5 bases). This CDR3 has 14 amino acids. The ends were cut back, 5 bases at V and 10 bases at J, with 20 bases in the middle. Germline CDR1 is MDHEN and CDR2 is SYDVKM.

The table lists this clone with a count of one. This chain links TRBV7-2 with TRBJ1-1; D might be TRBD1 (6 bases). Germline V gives CDR1 SGHTA, CDR2 FQGNSA. The V gene lost 5 bases and the J gene lost 5 bases, with 12 bases spanning the gap. The CDR3 totals 13 residues. CDR3 DNA sequence: TGTGCCAGCAGCACGCGGCAGGGGACTGAAGCTTTCTTT. It specifies CASSTRQGTEAFF.

The chain has TRBV5-1 and TRBJ2-5; 9 bases fit TRBD1. The CDR3 contains 15 residues. V shed 4 bases and J 5 bases; nucleotides not matched to a gene: 9. In germline, CDR1 is SGHRS, CDR2 YFSETQ. The CDR3 coding sequence is TGCGCCAGCAGCCAGATGGGACAGGGTGGCGAGACCCAGTACTTC. As protein: CASSQMGQGGETQYF.

This clone was recorded once. The rearrangement uses TRBV25-1 and TRBJ2-4; D is possibly TRBD2 (6 bases). Trimming took off 2 bases at V and 7 bases at J, with 9 bases between the two ends. The CDR3 is made up of 13 amino acids. The germline gives CDR1 MGHDK, CDR2 SYGVNS. CDR3 bases: TGTGCCAGCAGTGAAGGAGGGCCCAACATTCAGTACTTC. This codes for CASSEGGPNIQYF.

This clone was detected once. V gene TRBV9 combines with J gene TRBJ2-1; 7 bases fit TRBD2. Germline V CDR1 and CDR2: SGDLS, YYNGEE. V shed 2 bases and J 9 bases; nucleotides not matched to a gene: 11. This CDR3 region has 15 residues. CDR3 amino acids: CASSVSGWEVGEQFF. The CDR3 region has the DNA TGTGCCAGCAGCGTTAGCGGGTGGGAGGTCGGTGAGCAGTTCTTC.

The chain employs TRBV28 and TRBJ2-4; 10 bases fit TRBD1. V shed 6 bases, J shed 2 bases, and the junction held 10 bases outside the gene matches. This CDR3 is 17 amino acids long. The germline V gene encodes CDR1 MDHEN and CDR2 SYDVKM. CDR3 in DNA: TGTGCCAGCAGGCCTACCGGGACAGGGGCCACCAAAAACATTCAGTACTTC. Protein: CASRPTGTGATKNIQYF. The complete variable domain, with remaining parts taken from reference TRBV28 and TRBJ2-4, reads DVKVTQSSRYLVKRTGEKVFLECVQDMDHENMFWYRQDPGLGLRLIYFSYDVKMKEKGDIPEGYSVSREKKERFSLILESASTNQTSMYLCASRPTGTGATKNIQYFGAGTRLSVL.